The sequence of this T cell receptor (beta chain) was determined in a study of blood T cells in healthy people across ages. About the study: Capturing about one barcoded beta molecule per two T cells was achieved by template switching. Whole-study results and caveats: The diversity estimates, figures obtained from one million T cells, were considered underestimates.

The CDR3 totals 14 residues. Germline CDR1 and CDR2: SNHLY and FYNNEI. V was pared by 5 bases and J by 4 bases, with 6 bases of the junction left unmatched. The study recruited healthy Caucasian donors from Russia who were aged roughly 6 to 100. Together with a sample-barcoded 5' primer, a J-beta primer mix was included in a second PCR lasting about 7 to 12 cycles. From the 5' RACE reads, TCRdb called clonotypes with MiXCR, one entry per CDR3 protein. The sample holds about 510,000 distinct CDR3 sequences, about 26% seen once. This clonotype was found a few times. The antigen is not known. This sample also appeared in a second study, on T cells of mothers and their children. As reported in that work: An overlap that was slightly higher, though non-significant, was seen in related mother-child pairs versus unrelated pairs.

This rearrangement joins TRBV2 to TRBJ1-1; 8 nucleotides match TRBD1. The source material was blood. The TCR was taken from a boy aged 2 to 9 in good health. The CDR3 nucleotides read TGTGCCAGCAGTTTGGACAGGGCAGGCACTGAAGCTTTCTTT. Protein sequence: CASSLDRAGTEAFF.